The 20 T cell receptor beta chains presented below share a single source sample, sequenced in a study of blood T cell repertoires in COVID-19. The assay was immunoSEQ multiplex PCR, and TCRdb's table has in-frame clones only and misses some. The sample gives 250,000 to 300,000 clones, around 89% of which show up once; approximately 2% is in the top ten. Material for sequencing was PBMCs or T cells enriched from blood (not recorded which). All receptors come from a woman aged 55 to 70 in a cohort exposed to, infected with or recovered from COVID-19 (not recorded which).

The rearrangement links TRBV9 to TRBJ2-7, with TRBD2 identical over 11 bases. CDR1 and CDR2 (germline): SGDLS, YYNGEE. The CDR3 is made up of 15 amino acids. V lost 4 bases to trimming and J lost 3 bases; unmatched junction nucleotides: 6. The CDR3 nucleotides read TGTGCCAGCAGCCCCACTAGCGGGAGAGGCTACGAGCAGTACTTC. This encodes CASSPTSGRGYEQYF.

This rearrangement joins TRBV13 to TRBJ2-2; TRBD1 aligns across 11 bases. J gave up 7 bases and V 5 bases, and 6 bases lay outside the gene matches. The CDR3 contains 15 residues. Germline-derived CDR1 and CDR2 are PRHDT and FYEKMQ (reference sequence). CDR3 region: CASSLRTGGNGELFF. The CDR3 DNA reads as TGTGCCAGCAGCCTTCGGACAGGGGGCAACGGGGAGCTGTTTTTT.

In regard to this clone: Distinct nucleotide sequences in the sample also encode this CDR3. The chain couples TRBV18 to TRBJ2-5; D is unresolved. Germline V CDR1 and CDR2: KGHSH, LQKENI. V shed 3 bases and J shed 5 bases, with 10 bases lying between them. The CDR3 consists of 13 residues. The DNA of the CDR3 is TGTGCCAGCTCACCCCCGGGTGGGGAGACCCAGTACTTC. Amino acids: CASSPPGGETQYF.

V is TRBV19 and J is TRBJ2-5; 9 bases fit TRBD1. In germline, CDR1 is LNHDA, CDR2 SQIVND (reference sequence). The ends lost 7 bases at V and 2 bases at J; junction bases unmatched: 8. CDR3 length equals 15 residues. The CDR3 spells CASMLGQGGQETQYF. The CDR3 bases are TGTGCCAGTATGCTGGGACAGGGAGGGCAAGAGACCCAGTACTTC.

This chain connects TRBV11-2 to TRBJ2-5, with unresolved D. Germline loops: CDR1 SGHAT, CDR2 FQNNGV. V was shortened by 5 bases and J by 1 base, with 20 bases between the two germline ends. The CDR3 spans 17 residues. The CDR3 region is CASSPIAPRQAQETQYF. In DNA, the CDR3 is TGTGCCAGCAGCCCAATAGCCCCCCGTCAAGCCCAAGAGACCCAGTACTTC.

This clone was detected only once. The rearrangement links TRBV6-5 to TRBJ1-4; no clear D. V shed 2 bases and J shed 3 bases, with 10 bases lying between them. CDR1 MNHEY and CDR2 SVGAGI come from the germline V gene. The CDR3 extends over 15 amino acids. In nucleotides, the CDR3 is TGTGCCAGCAGTTACGGGTCGGGTTCTAATGAAAAACTGTTTTTT. This codes for CASSYGSGSNEKLFF.

Comment on this clone: Other DNA sequences in the sample encode the same CDR3. The chain combines TRBV2 with TRBJ2-5; 9 bases agree with TRBD1. The germline CDR1 and CDR2 sequences are SNHLY and FYNNEI. The length of the CDR3 is 14 residues. J was trimmed by 4 bases and V by 2 bases; bases with no gene match: 2. For the CDR3, the DNA is TGTGCCAGCAGTGAAAGACAGGGGGGAGAGACCCAGTACTTC. Protein product: CASSERQGGETQYF.

V usage is TRBV6-1 and J usage is TRBJ1-5; 10 bases line up with TRBD1. The CDR3 sequence is 15 residues long. Germline V gene lookup returns CDR1 MNHNS and CDR2 SASEGT. With 3 bases clipped from V and 6 bases from J, the junction kept 5 bases outside the gene matches. Here the CDR3 DNA reads TGTGCCAGCAGTGACCGGGACAGGGGTAGTCAGCCCCAGCATTTT. This codes for CASSDRDRGSQPQHF.

The V and J genes are TRBV7-8 and TRBJ2-3; 7 nucleotides line up with TRBD2. V lost 2 bases to trimming and J lost 3 bases; unmatched junction nucleotides: 5. Germline CDR1 SGHVS, CDR2 FQNEAQ. This CDR3 is 15 amino acids long. DNA of the CDR3: TGTGCCAGCAGCTTATCGGGTAGCGGGACAGATACGCAGTATTTT. Amino acids: CASSLSGSGTDTQYF.

The chain uses TRBV2 and TRBJ2-7; 11 bases fit TRBD1. Per germline, CDR1 SNHLY and CDR2 FYNNEI. V shed 6 bases and J 5 bases; nucleotides not matched to a gene: 12. The CDR3 sequence is 16 residues long. The CDR3 nucleotides are TGTGCCAGCAGATCTCTGTGGACAGGGGGCATCGACGAGCAGTACTTC. Its translation: CASRSLWTGGIDEQYF.

The chain is built from TRBV11-3 and TRBJ2-5, with 10 bases lining up with TRBD1. After removal of 0 bases from V and 7 bases from J, the junction contained 5 bases not matched to a gene. The CDR3 sequence is 15 residues long. Looked up from germline, CDR1 is SGHNT and CDR2 is YENEEA. The CDR3 DNA is TGTGCCAGCAGCTTAGATGGGACAGGGGCAGGGACCCAGTACTTC. As protein: CASSLDGTGAGTQYF.

The chain couples TRBV28 to TRBJ1-1; D possibly corresponds to TRBD1 (5 bases). Germline lookup yields CDR1 MDHEN and CDR2 SYDVKM. V was pared by 2 bases and J by 3 bases, with 10 bases between. The CDR3 loop spans 14 amino acids. The CDR3 sequence is CASSLIGGDTEAFF. In DNA, the CDR3 is TGTGCCAGCAGTTTAATCGGGGGAGACACTGAAGCTTTCTTT. Variable domain in full (rest from reference TRBV28 and TRBJ1-1): DVKVTQSSRYLVKRTGEKVFLECVQDMDHENMFWYRQDPGLGLRLIYFSYDVKMKEKGDIPEGYSVSREKKERFSLILESASTNQTSMYLCASSLIGGDTEAFFGQGTRLTVV.

The rearrangement links TRBV25-1 to TRBJ2-7; 7 bases match TRBD2. Germline V gene lookup returns CDR1 MGHDK and CDR2 SYGVNS. With V trimmed by 7 bases and J by 5 bases, 8 bases remained unmatched. The length of the CDR3 is 13 residues. CDR3 in amino acids: CASTGTISNEQYF. In DNA form, the CDR3 reads TGTGCCAGCACCGGGACTATATCCAACGAGCAGTACTTC.

The chain carries TRBV6-2 or TRBV6-3 and TRBJ2-1, with TRBD2 identical over 7 bases. Trimming took 8 bases from V and 5 from J; bases not matched to a gene: 9. Germline V gene sequence: CDR1 MNHEY, CDR2 SVGEGT. CDR3 length: 14 amino acids. DNA of the CDR3: TGTGCCAGCCGCCAGACTAGCCGAAACAATGAGCAGTTCTTC. Translated, it gives CASRQTSRNNEQFF.

The chain couples TRBV2 to TRBJ2-5, with 8 bases identical to TRBD2. V shed 2 bases, J shed 1 base, and the junction held 6 bases outside the gene matches. Germline loops: CDR1 SNHLY, CDR2 FYNNEI. The CDR3 has 16 residues. In DNA, the CDR3 is TGTGCCAGCAGTGAAACTCTAGCGGGTATCCAAGAGACCCAGTACTTC. It translates to CASSETLAGIQETQYF. The complete variable domain, with remaining parts taken from reference TRBV2 and TRBJ2-5, reads EPEVTQTPSHQVTQMGQEVILRCVPISNHLYFYWYRQILGQKVEFLVSFYNNEISEKSEIFDDQFSVERPDGSNFTLKIRSTKLEDSAMYFCASSETLAGIQETQYFGPGTRLLVL.

The chain links TRBV20-1 to TRBJ1-1; TRBD1 is a possible D gene (6 bases). Germline CDR1 reads DFQATT; CDR2 reads SNEGSKA (reference sequence). The CDR3 extends over 12 amino acids. Deletions cut 3 bases from V and 8 bases from J, with 13 bases between. The CDR3 coding sequence is TGCAGTGCTAGTTTGGGGGCCGGGGAAGCTTTCTTT. Translating it yields CSASLGAGEAFF.

This clone is a singleton in its sample. The V call is TRBV11-2, the J call TRBJ1-1; 7 nucleotides agree with TRBD1. V trimming: 5 bases; J trimming: 7 bases; junction bases outside the gene matches: 13. The germline V gene has CDR1 SGHAT and CDR2 FQNNGV. The CDR3 has 15 residues. The CDR3 coding sequence is TGTGCCAGCAGCAAATTAGGGGGCTTTTTGGGTGAAGCTTTCTTT. It codes for CASSKLGGFLGEAFF. Looking up the rest from reference TRBV11-2 and TRBJ1-1 gives the full variable domain: EAGVAQSPRYKIIEKRQSVAFWCNPISGHATLYWYQQILGQGPKLLIQFQNNGVVDDSQLPKDRFSAERLKGVDSTLKIQPAKLEDSAVYLCASSKLGGFLGEAFFGQGTRLTVV.

This clone showed up just once. The chain is built from TRBV30 and TRBJ2-2, with D uncertain. The CDR3 spans 14 residues. V lost 2 bases, J lost 3 bases, and 10 bases lay in between. Per germline, CDR1 GTSNPN and CDR2 SVGIG (reference sequence). In nucleotides, the CDR3 is TGTGCCTGGAGTTATGTAGAATACACCGGGGAGCTGTTTTTT. Its translation: CAWSYVEYTGELFF.

The J gene is TRBJ1-5, the V gene TRBV19; no clear D. Germline CDR1 reads LNHDA; CDR2 reads SQIVND (reference sequence). The V gene lost 5 bases and the J gene lost 0 bases, with 11 bases spanning the gap. This CDR3 is 15 amino acids long. The CDR3 loop reads CASSFGMDSNQPQHF. The CDR3 DNA sequence: TGTGCCAGTAGTTTCGGGATGGATAGCAATCAGCCCCAGCATTTT.

The chain links TRBV6-5 to TRBJ2-7, with 9 positions matching TRBD1. Germline lookup yields CDR1 MNHEY and CDR2 SVGAGI. This CDR3 spans 15 amino acids. The V and J ends lost 5 bases and 1 base, in that order; junction bases with no gene match: 6. The CDR3 bases are TGTGCCAGCAGTACTCCGACAGGGGGTTCCTACGAGCAGTACTTC. The encoded protein is CASSTPTGGSYEQYF.